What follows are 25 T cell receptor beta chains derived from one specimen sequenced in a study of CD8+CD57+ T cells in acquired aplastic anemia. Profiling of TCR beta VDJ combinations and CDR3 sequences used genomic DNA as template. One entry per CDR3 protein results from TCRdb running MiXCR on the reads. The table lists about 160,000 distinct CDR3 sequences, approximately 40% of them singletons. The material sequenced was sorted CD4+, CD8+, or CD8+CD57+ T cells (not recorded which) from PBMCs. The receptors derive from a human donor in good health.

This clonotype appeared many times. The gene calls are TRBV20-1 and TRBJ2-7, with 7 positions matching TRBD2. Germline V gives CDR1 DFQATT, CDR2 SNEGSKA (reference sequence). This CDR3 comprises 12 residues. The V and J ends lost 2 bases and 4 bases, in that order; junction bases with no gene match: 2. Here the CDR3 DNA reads TGCAGTGCTAGAAGGGAGGGGTACGAGCAGTACTTC. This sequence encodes CSARREGYEQYF.

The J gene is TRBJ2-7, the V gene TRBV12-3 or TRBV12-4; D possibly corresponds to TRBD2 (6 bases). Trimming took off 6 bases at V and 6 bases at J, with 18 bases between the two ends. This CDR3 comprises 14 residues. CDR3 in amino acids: CASRPGLITLEQYF. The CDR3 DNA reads TGTGCCAGCAGACCGGGACTCATCACACTCGAGCAGTACTTC.

The CDR3 nucleotides are TGTGCCAGCAGCGTAGGAGGCTCTCTCAAGGACTATGGCTACACCTTC. This codes for CASSVGGSLKDYGYTF. V and J are TRBV9 and TRBJ1-2; D unclear. This CDR3 is 16 amino acids long. Germline lookup yields CDR1 SGDLS and CDR2 YYNGEE. Trimming left V 0 bases short and J 3 bases short, with 15 bases between.

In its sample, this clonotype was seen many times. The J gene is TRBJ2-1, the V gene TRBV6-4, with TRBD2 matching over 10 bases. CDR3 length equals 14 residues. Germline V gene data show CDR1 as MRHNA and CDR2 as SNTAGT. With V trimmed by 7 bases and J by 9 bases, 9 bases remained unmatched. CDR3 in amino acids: CASMNSGGATEQFF. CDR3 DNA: TGTGCCAGCATGAACAGCGGGGGGGCTACTGAGCAGTTCTTC.

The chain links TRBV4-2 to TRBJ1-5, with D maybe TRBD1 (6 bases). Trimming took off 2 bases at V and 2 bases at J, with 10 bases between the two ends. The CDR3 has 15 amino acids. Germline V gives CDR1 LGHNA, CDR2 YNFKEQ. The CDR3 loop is CASSQTGQRNQPQHF. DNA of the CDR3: TGTGCCAGCAGCCAAACAGGGCAGCGCAATCAGCCCCAGCATTTT.

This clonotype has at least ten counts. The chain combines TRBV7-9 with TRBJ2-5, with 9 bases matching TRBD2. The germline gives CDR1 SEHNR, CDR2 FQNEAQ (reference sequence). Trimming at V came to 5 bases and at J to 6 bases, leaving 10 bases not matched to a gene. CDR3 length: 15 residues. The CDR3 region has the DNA TGTGCCAGCAGCCCGGGCGCTAGCGGGGCGAAGACCCAGTACTTC. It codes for CASSPGASGAKTQYF.

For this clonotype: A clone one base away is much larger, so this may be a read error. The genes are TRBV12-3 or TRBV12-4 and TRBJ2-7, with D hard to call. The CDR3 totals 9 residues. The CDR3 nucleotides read TGTGGCAGGTCCTACGAGCAGTACTTC. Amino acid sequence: CGRSYEQYF.

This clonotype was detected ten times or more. The CDR3 DNA follows: TGTGCCATCAGTGAACAAAAGGGACAGACCCCCTACGAGCAGTACTTC. This translates into CAISEQKGQTPYEQYF. The rearrangement joins TRBV10-3 to TRBJ2-7; 7 nucleotides align to TRBD1. Unmatched junction bases numbered 10, after V lost 3 bases and J lost 2 bases. Germline CDR1 and CDR2: ENHRY and SYGVKD. The CDR3 contains 16 residues.

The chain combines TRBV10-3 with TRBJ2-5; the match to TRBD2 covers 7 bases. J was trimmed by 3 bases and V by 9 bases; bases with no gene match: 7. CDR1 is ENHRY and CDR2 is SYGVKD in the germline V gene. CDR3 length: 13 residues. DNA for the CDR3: TGTGCCATTTCCGGACTAGATAAAGAGACCCAGTACTTC. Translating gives CAISGLDKETQYF.

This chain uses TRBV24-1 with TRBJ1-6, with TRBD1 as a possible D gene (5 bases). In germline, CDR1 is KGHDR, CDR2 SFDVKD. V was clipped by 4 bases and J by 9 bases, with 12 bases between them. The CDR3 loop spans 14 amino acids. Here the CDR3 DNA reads TGTGCCACCAGTGAGGCAGGGCTAGGTTCACCCCTCCACTTT. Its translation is CATSEAGLGSPLHF.

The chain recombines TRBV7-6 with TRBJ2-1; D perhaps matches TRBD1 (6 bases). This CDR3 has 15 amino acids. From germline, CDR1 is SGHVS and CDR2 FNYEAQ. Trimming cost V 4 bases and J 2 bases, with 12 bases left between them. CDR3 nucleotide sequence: TGTGCCAGCAGCTCAGGACAGCGGACCTACAATGAGCAGTTCTTC. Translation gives CASSSGQRTYNEQFF.

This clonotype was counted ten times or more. In nucleotides, the CDR3 is TGTGCCAGCAGCCATGCGACTAGCGGGAGATCCTACGAGCAGTACTTC. Translated: CASSHATSGRSYEQYF. This chain connects TRBV3-1 to TRBJ2-7; 12 bases fit TRBD2. The CDR3 length is 16 residues. With V trimmed by 3 bases and J by 1 base, 4 bases remained unmatched. The V gene's germline CDR1 is LGHDT and CDR2 YNNKEL (reference sequence).

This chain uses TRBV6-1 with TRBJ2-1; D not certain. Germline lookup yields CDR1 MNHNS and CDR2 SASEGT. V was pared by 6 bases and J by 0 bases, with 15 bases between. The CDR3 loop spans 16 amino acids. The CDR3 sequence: CASRKGVGISYNEQFF. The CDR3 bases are TGTGCCAGCAGGAAAGGCGTTGGGATCTCCTACAATGAGCAGTTCTTC.

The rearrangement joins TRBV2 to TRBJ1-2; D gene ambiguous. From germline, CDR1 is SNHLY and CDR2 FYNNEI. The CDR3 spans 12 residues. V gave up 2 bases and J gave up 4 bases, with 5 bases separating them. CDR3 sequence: CASSEQSYGYTF. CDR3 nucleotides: TGTGCCAGCAGTGAACAGTCCTATGGCTACACCTTC.

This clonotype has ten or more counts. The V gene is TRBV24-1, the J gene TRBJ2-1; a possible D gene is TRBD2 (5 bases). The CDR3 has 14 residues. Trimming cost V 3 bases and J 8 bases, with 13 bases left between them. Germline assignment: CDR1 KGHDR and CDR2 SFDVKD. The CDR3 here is CATSDPSRADEQFF. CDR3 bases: TGTGCCACCAGTGATCCCTCGAGGGCTGATGAGCAGTTCTTC.

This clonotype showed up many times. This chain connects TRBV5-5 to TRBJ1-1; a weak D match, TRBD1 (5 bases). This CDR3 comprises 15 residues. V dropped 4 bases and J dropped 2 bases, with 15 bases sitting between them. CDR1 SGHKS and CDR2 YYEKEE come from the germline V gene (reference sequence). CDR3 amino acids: CASSLSGTANTEAFF. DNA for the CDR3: TGTGCCAGCAGCCTGTCCGGGACGGCCAACACTGAAGCTTTCTTT.

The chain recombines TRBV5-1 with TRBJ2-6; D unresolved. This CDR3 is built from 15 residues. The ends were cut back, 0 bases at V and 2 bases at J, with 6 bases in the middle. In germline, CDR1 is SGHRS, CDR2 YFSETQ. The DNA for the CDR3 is TGCGCCAGCAGCTTGGAGTATCCTGGGGCCAACGTCCTGACTTTC. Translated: CASSLEYPGANVLTF.

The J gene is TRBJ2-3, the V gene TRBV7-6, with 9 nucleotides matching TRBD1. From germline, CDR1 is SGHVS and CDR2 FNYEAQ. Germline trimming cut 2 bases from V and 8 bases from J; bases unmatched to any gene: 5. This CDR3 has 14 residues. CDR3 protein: CASSLSTGGGTQYF. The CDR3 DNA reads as TGTGCCAGCAGCTTATCGACAGGGGGGGGTACGCAGTATTTT.

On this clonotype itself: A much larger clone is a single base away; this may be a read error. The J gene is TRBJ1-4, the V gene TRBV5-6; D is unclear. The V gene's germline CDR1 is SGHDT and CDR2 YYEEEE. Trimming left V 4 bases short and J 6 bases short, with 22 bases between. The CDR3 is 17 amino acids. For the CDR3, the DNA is TGTGCCAGCAGCCTCAACGCGTGCGGGCGTGAGTATGAAAAACTGTTTTTT. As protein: CASSLNACGREYEKLFF.

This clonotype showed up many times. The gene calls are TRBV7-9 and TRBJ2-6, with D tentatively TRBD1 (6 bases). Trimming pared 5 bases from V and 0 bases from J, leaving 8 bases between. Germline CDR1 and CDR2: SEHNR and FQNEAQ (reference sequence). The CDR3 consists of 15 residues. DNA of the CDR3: TGTGCCAGCAGCCCAGGGGCCTCTGGGGCCAACGTCCTGACTTTC. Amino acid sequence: CASSPGASGANVLTF. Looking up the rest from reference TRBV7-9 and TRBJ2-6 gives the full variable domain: DTGVSQNPRHKITKRGQNVTFRCDPISEHNRLYWYRQTLGQGPEFLTYFQNEAQLEKSRLLSDRFSAERPKGSFSTLEIQRTEQGDSAMYLCASSPGASGANVLTFGAGSRLTVL.

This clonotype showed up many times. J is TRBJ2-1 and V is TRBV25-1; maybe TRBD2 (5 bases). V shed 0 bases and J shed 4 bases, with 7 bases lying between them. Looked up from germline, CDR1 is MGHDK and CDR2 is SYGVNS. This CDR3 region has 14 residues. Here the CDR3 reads CASSEYGLYNEQFF. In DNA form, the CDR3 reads TGTGCCAGCAGTGAATACGGACTTTACAATGAGCAGTTCTTC.

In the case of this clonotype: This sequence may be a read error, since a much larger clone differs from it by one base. The CDR3 region is CASSFDRLPVNEQYF. Written as DNA, the CDR3 is TGTGCCAGCAGTTTTGACAGGTTGCCCGTAAACGAGCAGTACTTC. The chain employs TRBV12-3 or TRBV12-4 and TRBJ2-7, with D perhaps matching TRBD1 (6 bases). V shed 3 bases and J shed 5 bases, with 17 bases lying between them. The CDR3 runs to 15 residues.

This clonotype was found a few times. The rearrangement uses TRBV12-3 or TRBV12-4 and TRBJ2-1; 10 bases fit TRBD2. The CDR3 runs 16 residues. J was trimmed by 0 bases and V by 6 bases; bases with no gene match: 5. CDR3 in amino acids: CASRKSGGVSYNEQFF. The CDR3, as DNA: TGTGCCAGCAGGAAAAGCGGGGGGGTCTCCTACAATGAGCAGTTCTTC.

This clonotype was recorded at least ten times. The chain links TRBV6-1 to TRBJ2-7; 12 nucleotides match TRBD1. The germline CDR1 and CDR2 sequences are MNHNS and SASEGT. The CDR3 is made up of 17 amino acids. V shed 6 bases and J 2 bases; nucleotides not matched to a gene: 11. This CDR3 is CASRKKTGTGGTYEQYF. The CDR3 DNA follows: TGTGCCAGCAGGAAAAAAACCGGGACAGGGGGCACCTACGAGCAGTACTTC.

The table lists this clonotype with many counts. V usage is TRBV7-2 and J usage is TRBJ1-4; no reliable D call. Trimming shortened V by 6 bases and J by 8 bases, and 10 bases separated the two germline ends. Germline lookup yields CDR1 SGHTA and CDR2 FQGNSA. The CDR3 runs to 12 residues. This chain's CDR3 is CASRFEGEKLFF. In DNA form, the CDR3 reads TGTGCCAGCAGATTCGAAGGGGAAAAACTGTTTTTT.